This T cell receptor beta chain was sequenced for a study of shared clonotypes between healthy human individuals. With regard to this clone: A junction end diverges from the germline sequence, so it may reflect a read error. Other nucleotide sequences from this sample produce the same CDR3.

Data came from immunoSEQ multiplex PCR; TCRdb stores just in-frame clones and leaves some out. The sample carries over 2 million clones, 92% recorded once. Sequencing used naive CD4+ T cells from PBMCs. This sample's subset: CD45RA+ positively selected. This TCR was recovered from a man aged 18-30 years in good health. Some clones in this sample may be carry-over from other donors' samples.

The CDR3 bases are TGCGCCAGCAGCTTTGGGACAGCGGAAGAAACCCAGTACTTC. Translated: CASSFGTAEETQYF. The genes are TRBV5-1 and TRBJ2-5; 7 nucleotides agree with TRBD1. This CDR3 has 14 amino acids. The germline gives CDR1 SGHRS, CDR2 YFSETQ.